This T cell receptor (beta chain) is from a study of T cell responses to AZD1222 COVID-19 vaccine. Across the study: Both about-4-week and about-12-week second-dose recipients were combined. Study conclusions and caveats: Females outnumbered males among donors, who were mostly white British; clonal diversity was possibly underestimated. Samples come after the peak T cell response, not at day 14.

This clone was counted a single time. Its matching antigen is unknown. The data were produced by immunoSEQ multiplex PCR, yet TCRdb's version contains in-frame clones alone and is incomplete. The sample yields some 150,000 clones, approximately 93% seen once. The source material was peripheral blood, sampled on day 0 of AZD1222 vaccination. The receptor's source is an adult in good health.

The CDR3 region has the DNA TGTGCCAGCAGGTTATCGGGAAACACTGAAGCTTTCTTT. It codes for CASRLSGNTEAFF. The V and J genes are TRBV7-9 and TRBJ1-1; no definite D call. V lost 6 bases, J lost 2 bases, and 10 bases lay in between. The CDR3 extends over 13 amino acids. From germline, CDR1 is SEHNR and CDR2 FQNEAQ (reference sequence).